A selection of T cell receptor beta chains follows, all from one sample in a study of T cells after yellow fever vaccination. Using its own MiXCR run on the 5' RACE reads, TCRdb lists one record per CDR3 protein. The sample has 350,000 to 450,000 distinct CDR3 sequences, about 17% seen once. Material: PBMCs, obtained before the yellow fever booster vaccination. The receptors here all came from a man aged 18 to 29 who received the YFV17D yellow fever vaccine. The CDR3 runs from the conserved cysteine through the conserved F or W. The D gene is left open where the match is weak. Some rows have no size entry. The others give once, few or many, or a class for an expanded clone.

v_call	clone_size	d_call	j_call	cdr3_nt	cdr3_aa
TRBV7-9	few	TRBD1	TRBJ2-2	TGTGCCAGCAGCTCAAGATTTGGACAGGGCACCGGGGAGCTGTTTTTT	CASSSRFGQGTGELFF
TRBV18	few	TRBD2	TRBJ2-3	TGTGCCAGCTCAACTAGCGGGGGGCAAGATACGCAGTATTTT	CASSTSGGQDTQYF
TRBV6-1	NA	NA	TRBJ2-2	TGTGCCAGCAGTGAGTGGGGGGCGAGTTACACCGGGGAGCTGTTTTTT	CASSEWGASYTGELFF
TRBV4-2	many	NA	TRBJ1-1	TGTGCCAGCAGCCAAAGTGAGACGAACACTGAAGCTTTCTTT	CASSQSETNTEAFF
TRBV7-2	NA	NA	TRBJ2-3	TGTGCCAGCAGCTTAAACGTCGACAGAGATACGCAGTATTTT	CASSLNVDRDTQYF
TRBV29-1	NA	TRBD1	TRBJ2-7	TGCAGCGCCCAAGGACAGGGGATAAGCGAGCAGTACTTC	CSAQGQGISEQYF
TRBV12-3/TRBV12-4	NA	NA	TRBJ1-3	TGTGCCAGCAGTTTAGGGGTAAACACCATATATTTT	CASSLGVNTIYF
TRBV12-3/TRBV12-4	NA	NA	TRBJ2-6	TGTGCCAGCAGTGTACTAACAGGGTCCATCCTTTCTGGGGCCAACGTCCTGACTTTC	CASSVLTGSILSGANVLTF
TRBV7-3	NA	NA	TRBJ1-1	TGTGCCAGCAGCTTATTGGGGGGAGTGAACACTGAAGCTTTCTTT	CASSLLGGVNTEAFF
TRBV28	few	NA	TRBJ2-3	TGTGCCAGCAGTATCCTTGGGGATACGCAGTATTTT	CASSILGDTQYF
TRBV29-1	NA	NA	TRBJ2-1	TGCAGCGCCGGAACCCCAGGGGAGCAGTTCTTC	CSAGTPGEQFF
TRBV7-9	few	NA	TRBJ2-3	TGTGCCAGCAGCTTGAGACAGCGCACAGATACGCAGTATTTT	CASSLRQRTDTQYF
TRBV5-1	few	NA	TRBJ1-4	TGCGCCAGCAGCTTTTCCTTGGGGGCAACTAATGAAAAACTGTTTTTT	CASSFSLGATNEKLFF
TRBV12-3/TRBV12-4	few	TRBD1	TRBJ2-3	TGTGCCAGCAGTTTAACAGGGGGGCCAGATACGCAGTATTTT	CASSLTGGPDTQYF
TRBV14	NA	NA	TRBJ1-3	TGTGCCAGCAGCCAAGTTACGTCCGGAAACACCATATATTTT	CASSQVTSGNTIYF
TRBV7-2	few	TRBD1	TRBJ2-1	TGTGCCAGCAGCAAGGACAGGGCGGACTACAATGAGCAGTTCTTC	CASSKDRADYNEQFF
TRBV6-2/TRBV6-3	NA	TRBD1	TRBJ2-1	TGTGCCAGCAGTATAGACAGGGGAGCCCCACCTTACAATGAGCAGTTCTTC	CASSIDRGAPPYNEQFF
TRBV7-2	NA	NA	TRBJ2-1	TGTGCCAGCAGCCCCCGTGAATATAATGAGCAGTTCTTC	CASSPREYNEQFF
TRBV5-1	few	NA	TRBJ1-6	TGCGCCAGCAGCCCTACGATGGGGCCTAATTCACCCCTCCACTTT	CASSPTMGPNSPLHF
TRBV5-6	many	TRBD1	TRBJ2-7	TGTGCCAGCAGCTTGGGGACAGGGATGTACGAGCAGTACTTC	CASSLGTGMYEQYF
TRBV6-5	few	TRBD2	TRBJ2-5	TGTGCCAGCAAACCGGGGGGTAGGGAGACCCAGTACTTC	CASKPGGRETQYF
TRBV6-6	few	NA	TRBJ2-1	TGTGCCAGCAGCACCGGACGGAGACTCAATGAGCAGTTCTTC	CASSTGRRLNEQFF
TRBV4-3	NA	NA	TRBJ2-2	TGCGCCAGCAGCCACGCCAGGAACACCGGGGAGCTGTTTTTT	CASSHARNTGELFF
TRBV5-1	few	NA	TRBJ2-6	TGCGCCAGCACCTCGGGACGATCTGGGGCCAACGTCCTGACTTTC	CASTSGRSGANVLTF
TRBV7-2	NA	TRBD1	TRBJ1-2	TGTGCCAGCAGCTCAGGACCCGACAGGGTGTATGGCTACACCTTC	CASSSGPDRVYGYTF
TRBV7-6	many	NA	TRBJ2-3	TGTGCCAGCAGCTTCTTTCGCGATACGCAGTATTTT	CASSFFRDTQYF
TRBV4-1	NA	NA	TRBJ2-7	TGCGCCAGCAGCCAAGTTCAGGGAGAGAACTACGAGCAGTACTTC	CASSQVQGENYEQYF
TRBV12-3/TRBV12-4	NA	TRBD1	TRBJ2-1	TGTGCCAGCAGGCCGACAGGGGTCGGGTACAATGAGCAGTTCTTC	CASRPTGVGYNEQFF
TRBV6-6	few	NA	TRBJ2-1	TGTGCCAGCAGTTTCCCTGCTTCCGGGGGTGAGCAGTTCTTC	CASSFPASGGEQFF
TRBV3-1	NA	TRBD2	TRBJ2-3	TGTGCCAGCAGCCAAGGAGGGACTACGACCAGAGCGCAGTATTTT	CASSQGGTTTRAQYF
TRBV6-5	many	NA	TRBJ2-4	TGTGCCAGCAGCCAGGGGCAGGTATTTTACTTC	CASSQGQVFYF
TRBV9	NA	TRBD2	TRBJ2-5	TGTGCCAGCAGCGTAGAGGGTAGTAGCGGGGAGACCCAGTACTTC	CASSVEGSSGETQYF
TRBV6-2/TRBV6-3	few	TRBD1	TRBJ2-5	TGTGCCAGCAGTTCACAGGGGTGGAAGACCCAGTACTTC	CASSSQGWKTQYF
TRBV7-2	NA	NA	TRBJ2-2	TGTGCCAGCAGCGCAAGACAGAGCGGGGAGCTGTTTTTT	CASSARQSGELFF
TRBV20-1	few	NA	TRBJ2-7	TGCAGTGCTAGTAGAACCGCCTACGAGCAGTACTTC	CSASRTAYEQYF
TRBV5-1	NA	TRBD2	TRBJ2-3	TGCGCCAGCTCGGCGGGGGGGCCGACAGATACGCAGTATTTT	CASSAGGPTDTQYF
TRBV7-3	NA	TRBD2	TRBJ2-7	TGTGCCAGCAGCCCAGGTTCGGGGGGCTCCTACGAGCAGTACTTC	CASSPGSGGSYEQYF
TRBV20-1	NA	NA	TRBJ1-6	TGCAGTGCTAGGATGGGGACTAATTCACCCCTCCACTTT	CSARMGTNSPLHF
TRBV20-1	few	TRBD1	TRBJ1-2	TGCAGTGCTTCGGACAGGGTTGGCTTCGGCTACACCTTC	CSASDRVGFGYTF
TRBV25-1	few	NA	TRBJ1-2	TGTGCCAGCAGGCGGACGGCAAGCTATGGCTACACCTTC	CASRRTASYGYTF
TRBV3-1	NA	TRBD2	TRBJ2-1	TGTGCCAGCAGCCCCGTACTAGCGGGGGTCAGGAATGAGCAGTTCTTC	CASSPVLAGVRNEQFF